The rows below give T cell receptor beta chains drawn from one sample of a study of cytomegalovirus exposure and HLA in healthy donors. The protocol was immunoSEQ multiplex PCR, while the TCRdb copy is restricted to in-frame clones and leaves out a portion. The sample yields 180,000 or so clones, 75% to 85% seen once. Sequenced material: PBMCs. The receptors originated from a woman aged 18-29 years in good health and CMV-seropositive. CDR3s include the opening cysteine and the closing phenylalanine or tryptophan. A D gene is named only where the DNA matches it firmly. Some rows mark clone size as missing; the rest say once, few, many or name a class of expanded clone.

TRBV7-9	TRBD1	TRBJ2-5	-	TGTGCCATCCTCTCGACAGGGAGAGTCCAAGAGACCCAGTACTTC	CAILSTGRVQETQYF
TRBV7-9	-	TRBJ2-1	few	TGTGCCAGCAGCTTAGAGGGGCAGGGGTACAATGAGCAGTTCTTC	CASSLEGQGYNEQFF
TRBV6-1	-	TRBJ1-2	-	TGTGCCAGCACCGAGAGCTTTAACTATGGCTACACCTTC	CASTESFNYGYTF
TRBV10-3	-	TRBJ1-3	-	TGTGCCATCATGGGGGCCTCCGGAAACACCATATATTTT	CAIMGASGNTIYF
TRBV27	TRBD2	TRBJ2-5	-	TGTGCCAGCAGTTTATTACGGGGGGGTCCACGGGGACAAGAGACCCAGTACTTC	CASSLLRGGPRGQETQYF
TRBV3-2	-	TRBJ2-3	-	TGTGCCAGCAGAGCTACGCAGTATTTT	CASRATQYF
TRBV28	TRBD1	TRBJ2-3	-	TGTGCCACAATGACAGGGGGGACAGATACGCAGTATTTT	CATMTGGTDTQYF
TRBV13	TRBD1	TRBJ2-7	few	TGTGCCAGCAGCTTAAACGGACAGGGGGGGTGGGAGCAGTACTTC	CASSLNGQGGWEQYF
TRBV7-8	TRBD1	TRBJ1-5	-	TGTGCCAGCAGCTTAGCGAGGGGGACAGAGTTAACCAATCAGCCCCAGCATTTT	CASSLARGTELTNQPQHF
TRBV19	-	TRBJ2-1	-	TGTGCCAGTACCATAGGTGGGGCCTCGCCTTCCTACAATGAGCAGTTCTTC	CASTIGGASPSYNEQFF
TRBV5-1	TRBD1	TRBJ2-1	-	TGCGCCAGCAGCGGGGGGACAGGGTGGACCTACAATGAGCAGTTCTTC	CASSGGTGWTYNEQFF
TRBV6-5	TRBD1	TRBJ1-2	-	TGTGCCAGCAGTTACAGGGGACAGGGGTATGGCTACACCTTC	CASSYRGQGYGYTF
TRBV9	-	TRBJ2-7	-	TGTGCCAGCAGCGTTTCAGTCCCGGGATACGGGCAGTACTTC	CASSVSVPGYGQYF
TRBV20-1	-	TRBJ2-5	-	TGCAGTGCTTCTCATCAGGAGACCCAGTACTTC	CSASHQETQYF
TRBV15	-	TRBJ2-3	few	TGTGCCACCAGCAGAGATACGTGGGGCTACGGTAGCACAGATACGCAGTATTTT	CATSRDTWGYGSTDTQYF
TRBV4-1	TRBD2	TRBJ2-1	-	TGCGCCAGCAGCCAACCCCTTTTAGCGGGGGGGAACAATGAGCAGTTCTTC	CASSQPLLAGGNNEQFF
TRBV10-2	-	TRBJ1-1	-	TGCGCCAGCAGTGATCAGGGGAACACTGAAGCTTTCTTT	CASSDQGNTEAFF
TRBV2	-	TRBJ2-4	-	TGTGCCAGCAGTGAAGCGCACGGGGGTAAAAACATTCAGTACTTC	CASSEAHGGKNIQYF
TRBV7-2	-	TRBJ2-3	-	TGTGCCAGCAGAGCAGGGGGGCCAGATACGCAGTATTTT	CASRAGGPDTQYF
TRBV6-5	-	TRBJ1-1	few	TGTGCCAGCAGGCAGGGTATGACTGAAGCTTTCTTT	CASRQGMTEAFF
TRBV9	TRBD2	TRBJ2-1	-	TGTGCCAGCAGCGTGAGGCGGGGGGGCGTCTCCTACAATGAGCAGTTCTTC	CASSVRRGGVSYNEQFF
TRBV7-3	TRBD1	TRBJ2-2	-	TGTGCCAGCAGCCCACAGGGGGCCGGGGAGCTGTTTTTT	CASSPQGAGELFF
TRBV9	TRBD1	TRBJ1-2	-	TGTGCCAGCAGCGTAGGACAGGGACCTTATGGCTACACCTTC	CASSVGQGPYGYTF
TRBV7-8	-	TRBJ1-2	few	TGTGCCAGCAGCTTAGCGCTCCGCCCTCGGGATGGTGACTATGGCTACACCTTC	CASSLALRPRDGDYGYTF
TRBV4-2	TRBD2	TRBJ2-5	-	TGTGCCAGCAGCCAAGACGCCGGGACTAGCGGGGGCGGGTACCAAGAGACCCAGTACTTC	CASSQDAGTSGGGYQETQYF
TRBV7-2	TRBD2	TRBJ2-3	once	TGTGCCAGCAGACCTATTGCGGGGCTAGCGGCCAGCACAGATACGCAGTATTTT	CASRPIAGLAASTDTQYF
TRBV19	-	TRBJ1-4	few	TGTGCCAGTAGTATAGGAAGAACTCCCAGGGACACCGAGACAGATGAAAAACTGTTTTTT	CASSIGRTPRDTETDEKLFF
TRBV6-6	-	TRBJ1-4	-	TGTGCCAGCACCCCGCGATCTAATGAAAAACTGTTTTTT	CASTPRSNEKLFF
TRBV7-2	TRBD2	TRBJ2-7	-	TGTGCCAGCAGCTACGGGACTAGCGGGGGGCAGGTACCCTACGAGCAGTACTTC	CASSYGTSGGQVPYEQYF
TRBV6-5	-	TRBJ2-3	-	TGTGCCAGCAAAACGATAGCGGCGTCAACGGATACGCAGTATTTT	CASKTIAASTDTQYF
TRBV19	-	TRBJ2-1	once	TGTGCCAGTCGGGATTTCGGATACAATGAGCAGTTCTTC	CASRDFGYNEQFF
TRBV10-1	TRBD2	TRBJ2-2	-	TGCGCCAGCAGCGGGGGGAAGACCGGGGAGCTGTTTTTT	CASSGGKTGELFF
TRBV10-3	-	TRBJ2-1	-	TGTGCCATCAGCGTTGGGAGTTACAATGAGCAGTTCTTC	CAISVGSYNEQFF
TRBV5-6	-	TRBJ2-1	-	TGTGCCAGCAGCGTCTCCGAGTTGTCCAATGAGCAGTTCTTC	CASSVSELSNEQFF
TRBV6-1	TRBD2	TRBJ2-2	once	TGTGCCAGCAGTGCCAGACTAGCGGGGGGCTTGGGCACCGGGGAGCTGTTTTTT	CASSARLAGGLGTGELFF
TRBV7-9	-	TRBJ1-3	-	TGTGCCAGCAGCTTAGTCGGGGGGCCTGGAAACACCATATATTTT	CASSLVGGPGNTIYF
TRBV10-1	TRBD1	TRBJ2-5	-	TGCGCCAGCAGTGGGCCGACAGGGGGCAGGGGGACCCAGTACTTC	CASSGPTGGRGTQYF
TRBV6-6	-	TRBJ1-4	-	TGTGCCAGCAGTTGGAGAGGTGGTGAAAAACTGTTTTTT	CASSWRGGEKLFF
TRBV7-6	TRBD1	TRBJ2-7	few	TGTGCCAGCAGCGAAAGGGACAGCCAAAGCTCCTACGAGCAGTACTTC	CASSERDSQSSYEQYF
TRBV19	-	TRBJ1-1	once	TGTGCCAGTAGTGCGGTAATGCTGGGGAACACTGAAGCTTTCTTT	CASSAVMLGNTEAFF
TRBV27	-	TRBJ1-6	-	TGTGCCAGCAGTCCTTCGACAGATTCACCCCTCCACTTT	CASSPSTDSPLHF
TRBV11-3	-	TRBJ2-2	-	TGTGCCAGCAGCCGCTCAGGGGAGGGCACCGGGGAGCTGTTTTTT	CASSRSGEGTGELFF
TRBV2	TRBD1	TRBJ1-4	-	TGTGCCAGCAGTGTGCGAAGACAGGGGGCGAGCACTAATGAAAAACTGTTTTTT	CASSVRRQGASTNEKLFF
TRBV4-2	TRBD1	TRBJ1-2	once	TGTGCCAGCAGCGGTTATAACCGGGACAGGGGAGGCTACACCTTC	CASSGYNRDRGGYTF
TRBV6-1	-	TRBJ1-1	-	TGTGCCAGCAGTGAACTGCGGGGCCCGAACACTGAAGCTTTCTTT	CASSELRGPNTEAFF
TRBV30	-	TRBJ2-7	-	TGTGCCTGGAGTGTGGGGGGCTCCTACGAGCAGTACTTC	CAWSVGGSYEQYF
TRBV7-7	-	TRBJ2-1	-	TGTGCCAGCAGCTTAGGAGGGAACCTTTACAATGAGCAGTTCTTC	CASSLGGNLYNEQFF
TRBV6-1	-	TRBJ2-7	-	TGTGCCAGCAGTGAAGCACCAGGGGACGAGCAGTACTTC	CASSEAPGDEQYF
TRBV7-3	TRBD2	TRBJ2-2	-	TGTGCCAGCACCAAAAACGGGGGGGCCACCGGGGAGCTGTTTTTT	CASTKNGGATGELFF
TRBV28	-	TRBJ2-7	-	TGTGCCGCAGGGGAGTCAGCTAGCTCCTACGAGCAGTACTTC	CAAGESASSYEQYF
TRBV5-1	-	TRBJ1-4	-	TGCGCCAGCAGCTTTTTTCAGGGACTAACTAATGAAAAACTGTTTTTT	CASSFFQGLTNEKLFF
TRBV6-5	-	TRBJ1-1	few	TGTGCCAGCAGCTCGGGCACTGAAGCTTTCTTT	CASSSGTEAFF
TRBV7-3	TRBD2	TRBJ2-1	once	TGTGCCAGCAGCTTAGCGGGGGGGCCAAACAATGAGCAGTTCTTC	CASSLAGGPNNEQFF
TRBV4-1	TRBD1	TRBJ1-5	-	TGCGCCAGCAGCCAAAGGGATTTCATTGGACAGGGGAGAGATCAGCCCCAGCATTTT	CASSQRDFIGQGRDQPQHF
TRBV7-9	-	TRBJ2-2	-	TGTGCCAGCAGAGCCGCGAGGTGGGGGGAGAACACCGGGGAGCTGTTTTTT	CASRAARWGENTGELFF